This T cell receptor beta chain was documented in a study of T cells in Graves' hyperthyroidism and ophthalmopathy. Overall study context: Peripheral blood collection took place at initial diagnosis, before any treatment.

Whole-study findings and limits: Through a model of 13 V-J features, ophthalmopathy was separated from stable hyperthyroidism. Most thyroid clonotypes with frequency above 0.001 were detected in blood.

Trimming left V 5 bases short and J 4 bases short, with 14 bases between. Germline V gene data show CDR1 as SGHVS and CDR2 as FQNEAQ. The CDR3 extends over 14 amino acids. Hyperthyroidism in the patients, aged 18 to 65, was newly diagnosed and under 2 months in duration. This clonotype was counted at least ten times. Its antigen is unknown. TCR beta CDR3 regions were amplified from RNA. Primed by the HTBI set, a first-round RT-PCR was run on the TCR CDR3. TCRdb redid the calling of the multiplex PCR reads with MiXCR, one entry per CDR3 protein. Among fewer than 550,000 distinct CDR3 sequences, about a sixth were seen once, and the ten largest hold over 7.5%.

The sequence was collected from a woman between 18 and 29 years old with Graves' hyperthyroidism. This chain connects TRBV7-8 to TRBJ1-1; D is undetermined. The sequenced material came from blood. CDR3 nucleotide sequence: TGTGCCAGCAGCGACGGGGTAGTCAGCACTGAAGCTTTCTTT. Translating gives CASSDGVVSTEAFF.